Sequencing of this TCR beta chain was carried out in a study of T cells in Graves' hyperthyroidism and ophthalmopathy. Study-wide results and caveats: Within blood appeared most thyroid clonotypes that had expanded above 0.001.

This clonotype was observed many times. Antigen specificity is unknown. CDR1 DFQATT and CDR2 SNEGSKA come from the germline V gene (reference sequence). The V end lost 2 bases, the J end lost 0 bases, and 19 bases lay between the germline ends. The CDR3 has 17 amino acids. Researchers barred patients who had uncontrolled infection, other autoimmune disease, pregnancy or lactation. The PBMCs studied were ones that came from 10 ml fresh peripheral blood. Authors of the study amplified TCR beta CDR3 regions from RNA transcripts. Initially, a first-round RT-PCR of the TCR CDR3 employed the HTBI primer set. TCRdb ran MiXCR on the multiplex PCR reads and lists one entry per CDR3 protein. Altogether approximately 870,000 distinct CDR3 sequences are present, more than 30% being singletons, with the ten largest covering over 8%.

The chain has TRBV20-1 and TRBJ1-1, with D possibly being TRBD1 (5 bases). Sequenced: blood. The sequence was obtained from a man aged 18-30 years with Graves' hyperthyroidism. CDR3 DNA sequence: TGCAGTGCTAGACGTGCGCCTAAGGGACGGTTGAACACTGAAGCTTTCTTT. It codes for CSARRAPKGRLNTEAFF.